This T cell receptor (beta chain) was identified in a study of beta chain features in type 1 diabetes. About the research overall: The patients were much like the healthy donors in age, gender and cell yields. Examination covered some 110,000,000 sorted cells spanning all samples. Study-level points and caveats: Type 1 diabetes patients had TCRB CDR3s that were shorter (moderately but significantly so) in all four CD4+ subsets.

V gave up 5 bases and J gave up 6 bases; unmatched junction bases: 11. Germline V gene lookup returns CDR1 MNHNY and CDR2 SVGAGI (reference sequence). The CDR3 covers 15 residues. The sequenced template was cDNA made from the entire isolated RNA. Assay: immunoSEQ multiplex PCR; the TCRdb copy retains only in-frame clones and omits some. The sample has hundreds of thousands of clones; 10% to 15% are singletons. A few counts support this clone. Its antigen is unidentified. Sequenced material: naive CD4+ T cells from blood. The rearrangement uses TRBV6-6 and TRBJ2-3; 7 bases line up with TRBD2. The receptor was isolated from a man aged 18 to 29 with type 1 diabetes. CDR3 amino acids: CASSKRLAPPDTQYF. The CDR3 DNA follows: TGTGCCAGCAGTAAAAGACTAGCTCCCCCCGATACGCAGTATTTT.